These T cell receptor beta chains were read from a single sample in a study of T cell repertoires in cytomegalovirus infection. TCRdb reanalysed the reads using MiXCR and keeps one entry per CDR3 protein. The sample consists of a few hundred thousand distinct CDR3 sequences, roughly 43% of them appearing once. Antigens for these TCRs are unknown. The specimen was cultured PBMCs, collected from culture after CMV antigen stimulation. The receptors stem from a human donor in good health (CMV status not recorded). Some clones in this sample may be carry-over from other donors' samples. CDR3s leave out the opening cysteine and the closing phenylalanine or tryptophan. Only part of the rows carry a size: once, few, many, or a class if the clone is expanded.

clone size	V gene	J gene	CDR3 protein
-	TRBV20-1	TRBJ2-7	SARYPGTSGYEQY
-	TRBV11-2	TRBJ2-2	ASSPGLAGGNFHANTGELF
few	TRBV7-6	TRBJ1-1	ASSFHRGSLRGLRLNTEAF
-	TRBV28	TRBJ2-5	ASSETSGILEAQY
-	TRBV19	TRBJ1-1	ASSQTALNTEAF
few	TRBV7-2	TRBJ1-6	ASSLAILNSPLH
few	TRBV6-5	TRBJ2-3	ASSPGTAGDTQY
many	TRBV7-8	TRBJ2-2	ASSILRGHANTGELF
-	TRBV5-1	TRBJ2-3	ASSLGAAGDNTDTQY
many	TRBV7-2	TRBJ1-5	ASSLVFGEPQH
-	TRBV6-1	TRBJ1-6	ASSEAGAGTYNSPLH
many	TRBV7-2	TRBJ1-3	ASSTRGRQSSGNTIY
-	TRBV7-9	TRBJ1-4	ASSYPRGSANEKLF
-	TRBV7-8	TRBJ2-7	ASSRPGQGLYEQY